A selection of T cell receptor beta chains follows, all from one sample in a study of blood T cell repertoires in COVID-19. The assay was immunoSEQ multiplex PCR, and TCRdb's table has in-frame clones only and misses some. The sample consists of fewer than 35,000 clones, 85% of them appearing once. The sample was peripheral blood. The receptors originated from a man older than 75 with active COVID-19. The CDR3 runs from the conserved cysteine through the conserved F or W. Fields, in order: J gene, V gene, clone size, D gene, CDR3 protein, CDR3 DNA. The D gene is left open where the match is weak. Size is stated for part of the rows, as once, few or many counts, or as a class when the clone is expanded.

J gene: TRBJ1-3
V gene: TRBV9
clone size: medium-sized
D gene: .
CDR3 protein: CASSVGHSSGNTIYF
CDR3 DNA: TGTGCCAGCAGCGTAGGTCACAGCTCTGGAAACACCATATATTTT

J gene: TRBJ1-3
V gene: TRBV2
clone size: few
D gene: .
CDR3 protein: CASEEGFSGNTIYF
CDR3 DNA: TGTGCCAGCGAGGAGGGGTTCTCTGGAAACACCATATATTTT

J gene: TRBJ1-1
V gene: TRBV19
clone size: .
D gene: .
CDR3 protein: CASSIVGSHEAFF
CDR3 DNA: TGTGCCAGTAGTATAGTGGGCAGCCATGAAGCTTTCTTT

J gene: TRBJ2-7
V gene: TRBV2
clone size: .
D gene: .
CDR3 protein: CASSGIGGEQYF
CDR3 DNA: TGTGCCAGCAGTGGTATAGGAGGCGAGCAGTACTTC

J gene: TRBJ2-5
V gene: TRBV5-1
clone size: .
D gene: .
CDR3 protein: CASSSHAQKETQYF
CDR3 DNA: TGCGCCAGCAGCTCCCATGCGCAAAAAGAGACCCAGTACTTC

J gene: TRBJ1-2
V gene: TRBV7-2
clone size: .
D gene: .
CDR3 protein: CASSFTAGGDYGYTF
CDR3 DNA: TGTGCCAGCAGCTTTACCGCGGGGGGGGACTATGGCTACACCTTC

J gene: TRBJ1-6
V gene: TRBV16
clone size: .
D gene: .
CDR3 protein: CASSQSSDSPLHF
CDR3 DNA: TGTGCCAGCAGCCAATCTTCGGATTCACCCCTCCACTTT

J gene: TRBJ1-1
V gene: TRBV6-5
clone size: .
D gene: TRBD1
CDR3 protein: CASKGQGLNTEAFF
CDR3 DNA: TGTGCCAGCAAGGGACAGGGGCTGAACACTGAAGCTTTCTTT

J gene: TRBJ2-2
V gene: TRBV7-9
clone size: .
D gene: .
CDR3 protein: CASRDQDSRSNTGELFF
CDR3 DNA: TGTGCCAGCAGGGACCAGGACAGCCGTTCGAACACCGGGGAGCTGTTTTTT

J gene: TRBJ2-5
V gene: TRBV5-5
clone size: once
D gene: TRBD2
CDR3 protein: CASSLEGAAGGETQYF
CDR3 DNA: TGTGCCAGCAGCTTGGAGGGAGCGGCGGGGGGAGAGACCCAGTACTTC

J gene: TRBJ2-2
V gene: TRBV18
clone size: .
D gene: .
CDR3 protein: CASSPPGGANTGELFF
CDR3 DNA: TGTGCCAGCTCACCACCCGGGGGAGCGAACACCGGGGAGCTGTTTTTT

J gene: TRBJ2-7
V gene: TRBV5-6
clone size: medium-sized
D gene: .
CDR3 protein: CASSNYGGARSEQYF
CDR3 DNA: TGTGCCAGCAGCAACTATGGGGGGGCCCGTTCCGAGCAGTACTTC

J gene: TRBJ2-5
V gene: TRBV3-1/TRBV3-2
clone size: once
D gene: .
CDR3 protein: CASSQDPGQETQYF
CDR3 DNA: TGTGCCAGCAGCCAAGATCCCGGGCAAGAGACCCAGTACTTC

J gene: TRBJ2-3
V gene: TRBV6-5
clone size: few
D gene: TRBD2
CDR3 protein: CASSGLAGSTDTQYF
CDR3 DNA: TGTGCCAGCAGCGGACTAGCGGGTTCCACAGATACGCAGTATTTT

J gene: TRBJ1-6
V gene: TRBV5-4
clone size: once
D gene: .
CDR3 protein: CASSLGIASPLHF
CDR3 DNA: TGTGCCAGCAGCTTGGGCATAGCTTCACCCCTCCACTTT

J gene: TRBJ2-7
V gene: TRBV6-6
clone size: .
D gene: TRBD2
CDR3 protein: CASTRTSGGTEQYF
CDR3 DNA: TGTGCCAGCACCAGGACTAGCGGGGGGACCGAGCAGTACTTC

J gene: TRBJ1-2
V gene: TRBV6-6
clone size: .
D gene: .
CDR3 protein: CASSYVAEVEGYTF
CDR3 DNA: TGTGCCAGCAGTTATGTAGCGGAGGTAGAAGGCTACACCTTC

J gene: TRBJ2-3
V gene: TRBV5-4
clone size: .
D gene: TRBD1
CDR3 protein: CASSPGQGGGGGPDTQYF
CDR3 DNA: TGTGCCAGCAGCCCCGGACAGGGTGGGGGCGGTGGGCCAGATACGCAGTATTTT

J gene: TRBJ2-3
V gene: TRBV10-3
clone size: .
D gene: TRBD1
CDR3 protein: CAISGQGTDTQYF
CDR3 DNA: TGTGCCATCAGCGGACAGGGCACAGATACGCAGTATTTT

J gene: TRBJ1-1
V gene: TRBV18
clone size: .
D gene: .
CDR3 protein: CASSPPGRESTEAFF
CDR3 DNA: TGTGCCAGCTCACCACCAGGCAGGGAATCGACTGAAGCTTTCTTT

J gene: TRBJ2-7
V gene: TRBV5-1
clone size: .
D gene: TRBD1
CDR3 protein: CASSLTTGTVRRGSYEQYF
CDR3 DNA: TGCGCCAGCAGCTTAACGACAGGGACCGTGAGAAGGGGCTCCTACGAGCAGTACTTC

J gene: TRBJ2-5
V gene: TRBV5-1
clone size: .
D gene: .
CDR3 protein: CASSLASPNQETQYF
CDR3 DNA: TGCGCCAGCAGCTTGGCTAGCCCAAACCAAGAGACCCAGTACTTC

J gene: TRBJ2-5
V gene: TRBV2
clone size: .
D gene: .
CDR3 protein: CASSQGQETQYF
CDR3 DNA: TGTGCCAGCAGCCAGGGCCAAGAGACCCAGTACTTC

J gene: TRBJ2-5
V gene: TRBV6-5
clone size: .
D gene: .
CDR3 protein: CASSPSLRGETQYF
CDR3 DNA: TGTGCCAGCAGCCCCTCCCTGCGGGGTGAGACCCAGTACTTC

J gene: TRBJ1-1
V gene: TRBV3-1/TRBV3-2
clone size: .
D gene: .
CDR3 protein: CASSQVIGDGNTEAFF
CDR3 DNA: TGTGCCAGCAGCCAAGTAATTGGAGATGGGAACACTGAAGCTTTCTTT

J gene: TRBJ2-2
V gene: TRBV5-4
clone size: .
D gene: TRBD2
CDR3 protein: CASSFGGSLTGELFF
CDR3 DNA: TGTGCCAGCAGCTTTGGCGGGAGCTTGACCGGGGAGCTGTTTTTT

J gene: TRBJ2-5
V gene: TRBV5-4
clone size: .
D gene: TRBD2
CDR3 protein: CASSQGLAGGGGETQYF
CDR3 DNA: TGTGCCAGCAGCCAGGGACTAGCGGGGGGGGGCGGAGAGACCCAGTACTTC

J gene: TRBJ1-1
V gene: TRBV7-2
clone size: .
D gene: .
CDR3 protein: CASSFTGLTEAFF
CDR3 DNA: TGTGCCAGCAGCTTCACAGGGCTCACTGAAGCTTTCTTT

J gene: TRBJ2-2
V gene: TRBV7-9
clone size: .
D gene: .
CDR3 protein: CASSTQNTGELFF
CDR3 DNA: TGTGCCAGCAGCACTCAGAACACCGGGGAGCTGTTTTTT

J gene: TRBJ2-1
V gene: TRBV11-1
clone size: .
D gene: .
CDR3 protein: CASSLSRSSYNEQFF
CDR3 DNA: TGTGCCAGCAGCTTAAGCCGGAGCTCCTACAATGAGCAGTTCTTC

J gene: TRBJ1-5
V gene: TRBV20-1
clone size: .
D gene: TRBD1
CDR3 protein: CSASTGGWQPQHF
CDR3 DNA: TGCAGTGCTAGTACAGGGGGTTGGCAGCCCCAGCATTTT

J gene: TRBJ2-7
V gene: TRBV5-1
clone size: .
D gene: TRBD2
CDR3 protein: CASSFGGVTYEQYF
CDR3 DNA: TGCGCCAGCAGCTTTGGGGGGGTCACCTACGAGCAGTACTTC

J gene: TRBJ2-2
V gene: TRBV19
clone size: .
D gene: .
CDR3 protein: CASSIREQLELFF
CDR3 DNA: TGTGCCAGTAGTATAAGGGAGCAATTGGAGCTGTTTTTT

J gene: TRBJ1-1
V gene: TRBV29-1
clone size: .
D gene: TRBD1
CDR3 protein: CSAAFLGTGEAFF
CDR3 DNA: TGCAGCGCGGCCTTCCTGGGGACAGGTGAAGCTTTCTTT

J gene: TRBJ2-1
V gene: TRBV3-1/TRBV3-2
clone size: .
D gene: TRBD1
CDR3 protein: CASSHATGGGNEQFF
CDR3 DNA: TGTGCCAGCAGCCATGCGACAGGGGGCGGCAATGAGCAGTTCTTC

J gene: TRBJ2-1
V gene: TRBV25-1
clone size: .
D gene: TRBD1
CDR3 protein: CASSDPPGQGPGQQFF
CDR3 DNA: TGTGCCAGCAGTGATCCTCCGGGACAGGGGCCCGGGCAGCAGTTCTTC

J gene: TRBJ2-7
V gene: TRBV7-2
clone size: .
D gene: TRBD2
CDR3 protein: CASSLSGGSTYEQYF
CDR3 DNA: TGTGCCAGCAGCCTTAGCGGGGGAAGCACCTACGAGCAGTACTTC

J gene: TRBJ2-1
V gene: TRBV5-6
clone size: once
D gene: TRBD1
CDR3 protein: CASSQYRGSNEQFF
CDR3 DNA: TGTGCCAGCAGCCAGTACAGGGGGAGCAATGAGCAGTTCTTC

J gene: TRBJ2-2
V gene: TRBV21-1
clone size: .
D gene: .
CDR3 protein: CASSNTIGTGKYTGELFF
CDR3 DNA: TGTGCCAGCAGCAACACGATCGGGACAGGGAAGTACACCGGGGAGCTGTTTTTT

J gene: TRBJ1-2
V gene: TRBV5-8
clone size: few
D gene: .
CDR3 protein: CASSLVAGGIDGYTF
CDR3 DNA: TGTGCCAGCAGCTTGGTGGCAGGTGGTATCGATGGCTACACCTTC

J gene: TRBJ1-1
V gene: TRBV5-1
clone size: .
D gene: .
CDR3 protein: CASSLTHRVNTEAFF
CDR3 DNA: TGCGCCAGCAGCTTGACTCACAGAGTGAACACTGAAGCTTTCTTT

J gene: TRBJ1-3
V gene: TRBV28
clone size: .
D gene: TRBD1
CDR3 protein: CASSFIQRGQGRVNADGNTIYF
CDR3 DNA: TGTGCCAGCAGTTTCATACAACGGGGACAGGGGAGGGTTAATGCGGATGGAAACACCATATATTTT

J gene: TRBJ1-1
V gene: TRBV7-3
clone size: .
D gene: TRBD1
CDR3 protein: CASSRTGNTEAFF
CDR3 DNA: TGTGCCAGCAGCAGGACAGGGAACACTGAAGCTTTCTTT

J gene: TRBJ2-2
V gene: TRBV7-9
clone size: .
D gene: .
CDR3 protein: CASSSQAGELFF
CDR3 DNA: TGTGCCAGCAGCTCCCAGGCCGGGGAGCTGTTTTTT

J gene: TRBJ1-6
V gene: TRBV30
clone size: .
D gene: .
CDR3 protein: CAWKRGLTSPLHF
CDR3 DNA: TGTGCCTGGAAGAGGGGACTGACTTCACCCCTCCACTTT

J gene: TRBJ2-3
V gene: TRBV28
clone size: .
D gene: .
CDR3 protein: CASAGLQTDTQYF
CDR3 DNA: TGTGCCAGTGCGGGACTCCAGACAGATACGCAGTATTTT

J gene: TRBJ1-4
V gene: TRBV19
clone size: .
D gene: TRBD1
CDR3 protein: CASSIRDRLNEKLFF
CDR3 DNA: TGTGCCAGTAGTATAAGGGACAGACTTAATGAAAAACTGTTTTTT

J gene: TRBJ2-3
V gene: TRBV7-8
clone size: .
D gene: .
CDR3 protein: CASSLAEPSLRTDTQYF
CDR3 DNA: TGTGCCAGCAGCTTAGCAGAACCCAGTCTTCGCACAGATACGCAGTATTTT

J gene: TRBJ1-1
V gene: TRBV7-9
clone size: .
D gene: .
CDR3 protein: CASSLVAGEEAFF
CDR3 DNA: TGTGCCAGCAGCTTAGTAGCGGGGGAGGAAGCTTTCTTT

J gene: TRBJ2-7
V gene: TRBV5-4
clone size: few
D gene: .
CDR3 protein: CASSLAGRDEQYF
CDR3 DNA: TGTGCCAGCAGCTTGGCGGGAAGGGACGAGCAGTACTTC

J gene: TRBJ1-5
V gene: TRBV2
clone size: .
D gene: .
CDR3 protein: CASSDVRDMTQHF
CDR3 DNA: TGTGCCAGCAGTGATGTCCGGGACATGACCCAGCATTTT

J gene: TRBJ1-2
V gene: TRBV19
clone size: once
D gene: .
CDR3 protein: CASSAIGSGYGYTF
CDR3 DNA: TGTGCCAGTAGTGCCATAGGATCAGGGTATGGCTACACCTTC

J gene: TRBJ1-2
V gene: TRBV11-3
clone size: .
D gene: TRBD1
CDR3 protein: CASSLATGNYGYTF
CDR3 DNA: TGTGCCAGCAGCTTAGCGACAGGGAACTATGGCTACACCTTC

J gene: TRBJ2-7
V gene: TRBV19
clone size: .
D gene: TRBD1
CDR3 protein: CASSIGTGPYEQYF
CDR3 DNA: TGTGCCAGTAGTATCGGGACAGGCCCCTACGAGCAGTACTTC

J gene: TRBJ2-1
V gene: TRBV7-9
clone size: .
D gene: TRBD1
CDR3 protein: CASSFPGQVYNEQFF
CDR3 DNA: TGTGCCAGCAGCTTCCCGGGACAGGTCTACAATGAGCAGTTCTTC

J gene: TRBJ2-1
V gene: TRBV19
clone size: .
D gene: .
CDR3 protein: CASSTDRNHYNEQFF
CDR3 DNA: TGTGCCAGTAGCACTGACAGGAACCACTACAATGAGCAGTTCTTC

J gene: TRBJ1-2
V gene: TRBV6-1
clone size: .
D gene: .
CDR3 protein: CASSETGNYGYTF
CDR3 DNA: TGTGCCAGCAGTGAAACAGGGAACTATGGCTACACCTTC

J gene: TRBJ2-7
V gene: TRBV6-5
clone size: .
D gene: TRBD1
CDR3 protein: CASRGTGLYEQYF
CDR3 DNA: TGTGCCAGCAGGGGGACAGGACTCTACGAGCAGTACTTC

J gene: TRBJ2-7
V gene: TRBV9
clone size: .
D gene: .
CDR3 protein: CASSRSNIGGEQYF
CDR3 DNA: TGTGCCAGCAGTAGGTCAAACATTGGAGGCGAGCAGTACTTC